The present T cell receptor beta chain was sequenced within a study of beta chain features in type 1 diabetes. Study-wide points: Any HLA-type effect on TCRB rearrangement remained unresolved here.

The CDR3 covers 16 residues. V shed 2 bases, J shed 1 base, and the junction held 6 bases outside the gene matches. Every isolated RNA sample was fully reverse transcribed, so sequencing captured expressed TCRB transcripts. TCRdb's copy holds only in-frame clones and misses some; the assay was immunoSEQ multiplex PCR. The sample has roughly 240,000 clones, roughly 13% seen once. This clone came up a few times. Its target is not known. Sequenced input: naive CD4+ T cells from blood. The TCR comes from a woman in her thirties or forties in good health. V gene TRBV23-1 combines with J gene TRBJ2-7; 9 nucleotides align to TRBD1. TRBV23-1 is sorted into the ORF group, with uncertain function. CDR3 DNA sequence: TGCGCCAGCAGTCAAACCCGGGACAGGGTATCCTACGAGCAGTACTTC. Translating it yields CASSQTRDRVSYEQYF.